Listed below are T cell receptor beta chains from one sample, sequenced in a study of T cells in Graves' hyperthyroidism and ophthalmopathy. TCRdb processed the multiplex PCR reads anew with MiXCR; each CDR3 protein has one entry. The table has some 550,000 distinct CDR3 sequences, less than 25% seen once; the top ten hold 26%. Specimen: blood. Every receptor here comes from a man aged 18 to 30 with Graves' hyperthyroidism. The CDR3 runs from the conserved cysteine through the conserved F or W. D genes are given only for firm matches. Expanded clones get a size class; other rows say once, few or many, or leave the size out.

clone size: many
J gene: TRBJ2-7
D gene: .
V gene: TRBV18
CDR3 DNA: TGTGCCAGCTCGGGGGGCCCAGAATCGGAGCAGTACTTC
CDR3 protein: CASSGGPESEQYF

clone size: many
J gene: TRBJ2-2
D gene: .
V gene: TRBV2
CDR3 DNA: TGTGCCACCGGGGGGCCCACGAACACCGGGGAGCTGTTTTTT
CDR3 protein: CATGGPTNTGELFF

clone size: few
J gene: TRBJ1-1
D gene: .
V gene: TRBV4-2
CDR3 DNA: TGTGCCAGCAGCCAAGATACCGACCGGCACTCCTTGAACACTGAAGCTTTCTTT
CDR3 protein: CASSQDTDRHSLNTEAFF

clone size: many
J gene: TRBJ1-1
D gene: .
V gene: TRBV30
CDR3 DNA: TGTGCCTGGAACCGCCCGGGGGTCACTGAAGCTTTCTTT
CDR3 protein: CAWNRPGVTEAFF

clone size: .
J gene: TRBJ1-2
D gene: TRBD1
V gene: TRBV27
CDR3 DNA: TGTGCCAGCAGTCTCCGGACAGGGGAGTATGGCTACACCTTC
CDR3 protein: CASSLRTGEYGYTF

clone size: few
J gene: TRBJ2-5
D gene: TRBD1
V gene: TRBV7-9
CDR3 DNA: TGTGCCAGCAGCCCCCGGGACAGGGAGACCCAGTACTTC
CDR3 protein: CASSPRDRETQYF

clone size: many
J gene: TRBJ2-7
D gene: .
V gene: TRBV12-3/TRBV12-4
CDR3 DNA: TGTGCCAGCAGCGGGACGCTAAGCTCCTACGAGCAGTACTTC
CDR3 protein: CASSGTLSSYEQYF

clone size: .
J gene: TRBJ2-7
D gene: .
V gene: TRBV11-1
CDR3 DNA: TGTGCCAGCACTGAACGACTGGGCTACGAGCAGTACTTC
CDR3 protein: CASTERLGYEQYF

clone size: .
J gene: TRBJ2-5
D gene: TRBD1
V gene: TRBV3-1
CDR3 DNA: TGTGCCAGCAGCCACCGGCAGGGGGCGGGGGAGACCCAGTACTTC
CDR3 protein: CASSHRQGAGETQYF

clone size: many
J gene: TRBJ2-2
D gene: .
V gene: TRBV6-1
CDR3 DNA: TGTGCCAGCAGTCCCGTCCGAGGCGGGAAGTCGGGGGAGCTGTTTTTT
CDR3 protein: CASSPVRGGKSGELFF

clone size: .
J gene: TRBJ2-7
D gene: .
V gene: TRBV4-1
CDR3 DNA: TGCGCCAGCAGCCAAGGGTTCGCCGCCTACGAGCAGTACTTC
CDR3 protein: CASSQGFAAYEQYF

clone size: many
J gene: TRBJ1-2
D gene: .
V gene: TRBV25-1
CDR3 DNA: TGTGCCAGCAGTGAATATTCGGAATACTATGGCTACACCTTC
CDR3 protein: CASSEYSEYYGYTF

clone size: few
J gene: TRBJ1-1
D gene: .
V gene: TRBV4-2
CDR3 DNA: TGTGCCAGCAGCCCCGCCTTATCCGGGACCCTGAGGAGGGTTCAGCACACTGAAGCTTTCTTT
CDR3 protein: CASSPALSGTLRRVQHTEAFF

clone size: many
J gene: TRBJ1-2
D gene: .
V gene: TRBV5-1
CDR3 DNA: TGCGCCAGCAGCCCGGATTGGGGTGGCTACACCTTC
CDR3 protein: CASSPDWGGYTF

clone size: many
J gene: TRBJ2-2
D gene: TRBD1
V gene: TRBV12-3/TRBV12-4
CDR3 DNA: TGTGCCGTACTGGAGACCGGGACAGCAATCGGGGAGCTGTTTTTT
CDR3 protein: CAVLETGTAIGELFF